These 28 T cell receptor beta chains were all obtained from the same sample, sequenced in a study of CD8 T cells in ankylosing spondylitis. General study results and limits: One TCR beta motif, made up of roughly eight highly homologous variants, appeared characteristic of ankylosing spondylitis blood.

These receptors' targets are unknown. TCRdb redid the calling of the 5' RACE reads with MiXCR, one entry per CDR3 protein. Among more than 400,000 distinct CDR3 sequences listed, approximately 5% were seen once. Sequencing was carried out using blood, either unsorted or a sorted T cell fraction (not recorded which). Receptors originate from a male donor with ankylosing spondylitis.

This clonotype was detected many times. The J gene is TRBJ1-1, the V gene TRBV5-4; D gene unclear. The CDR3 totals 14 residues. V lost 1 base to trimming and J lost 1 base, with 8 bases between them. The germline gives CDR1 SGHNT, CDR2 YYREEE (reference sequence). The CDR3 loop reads CASSLNGQNTEAFF. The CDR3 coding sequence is TGTGCCAGCAGCTTGAATGGGCAGAACACTGAAGCTTTCTTT. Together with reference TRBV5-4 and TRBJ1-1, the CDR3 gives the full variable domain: ETGVTQSPTHLIKTRGQQVTLRCSSQSGHNTVSWYQQALGQGPQFIFQYYREEENGRGNFPPRFSGLQFPNYSSELNVNALELDDSALYLCASSLNGQNTEAFFGQGTRLTVV.

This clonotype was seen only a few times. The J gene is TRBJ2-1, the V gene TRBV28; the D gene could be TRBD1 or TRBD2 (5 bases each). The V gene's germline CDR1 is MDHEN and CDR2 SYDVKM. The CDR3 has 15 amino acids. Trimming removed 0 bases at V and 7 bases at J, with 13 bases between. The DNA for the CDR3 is TGTGCCAGCAGTTTATGGCCGGGGCAAGAAAATGAGCAGTTCTTC. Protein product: CASSLWPGQENEQFF.

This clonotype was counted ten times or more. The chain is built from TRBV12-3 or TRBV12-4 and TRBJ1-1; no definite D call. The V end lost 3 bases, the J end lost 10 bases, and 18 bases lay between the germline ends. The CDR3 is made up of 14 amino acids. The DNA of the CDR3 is TGTGCCAGCAGTTTGTACGGGGTCGAGTCAGGAGCTTTCTTT. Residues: CASSLYGVESGAFF.

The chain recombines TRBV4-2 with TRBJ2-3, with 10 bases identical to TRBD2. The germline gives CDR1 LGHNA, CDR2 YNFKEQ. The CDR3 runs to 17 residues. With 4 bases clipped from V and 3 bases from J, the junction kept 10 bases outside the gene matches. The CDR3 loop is CASSPLLAGVRTDTQYF. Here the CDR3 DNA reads TGTGCCAGCAGCCCGCTGCTAGCGGGAGTGAGGACAGATACGCAGTATTTT.

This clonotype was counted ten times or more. The CDR3 coding sequence is TGTGCCAGCAGTTATTTTAAGAGGGCCGACGATGGCTACACCTTC. Translating it yields CASSYFKRADDGYTF. The chain is built from TRBV6-5 and TRBJ1-2; D gene ambiguous. Germline assignment: CDR1 MNHEY and CDR2 SVGAGI. The CDR3 covers 15 residues. The germline V and J ends were trimmed by 3 bases and 6 bases, with 17 bases remaining between them.

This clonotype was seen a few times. In DNA, the CDR3 is TGTGCCACCAGCATCCACGGGGCAGGGAAAAGTTGGAAAGACAATCAGCCCCAGCATTTT. Amino acids: CATSIHGAGKSWKDNQPQHF. The V and J genes are TRBV15 and TRBJ1-5; D is possibly TRBD1 (5 bases). The CDR3 has 20 amino acids. CDR1 and CDR2 from the germline V gene are LNHNV and YYDKDF (reference sequence). Trimming removed 4 bases from V and 3 bases from J, with 28 bases in between.

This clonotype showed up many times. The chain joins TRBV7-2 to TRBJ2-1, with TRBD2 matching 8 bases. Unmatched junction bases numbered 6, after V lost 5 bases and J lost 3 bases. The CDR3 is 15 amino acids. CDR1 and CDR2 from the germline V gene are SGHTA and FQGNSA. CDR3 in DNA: TGTGCCAGCAGCACCACTAGCGGTTTCTACAATGAGCAGTTCTTC. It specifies CASSTTSGFYNEQFF. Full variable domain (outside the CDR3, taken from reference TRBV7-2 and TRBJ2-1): GAGVSQSPSNKVTEKGKDVELRCDPISGHTALYWYRQSLGQGLEFLIYFQGNSAPDKSGLPSDRFSAERTGGSVSTLTIQRTQQEDSAVYLCASSTTSGFYNEQFFGPGTRLTVL.

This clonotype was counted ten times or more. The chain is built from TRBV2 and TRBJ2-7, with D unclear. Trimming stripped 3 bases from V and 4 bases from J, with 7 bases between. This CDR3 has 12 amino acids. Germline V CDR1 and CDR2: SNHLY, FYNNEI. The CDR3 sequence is CASSEVGYEQYF. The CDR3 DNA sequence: TGTGCCAGCAGTGAGGTGGGATACGAGCAGTACTTC.

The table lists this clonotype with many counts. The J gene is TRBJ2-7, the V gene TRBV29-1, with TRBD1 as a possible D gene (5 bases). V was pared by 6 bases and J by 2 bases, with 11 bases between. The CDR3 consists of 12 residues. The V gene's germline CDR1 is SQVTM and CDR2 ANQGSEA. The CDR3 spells CSVQQDTYEQYF. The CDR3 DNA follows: TGCAGCGTACAACAGGATACCTACGAGCAGTACTTC.

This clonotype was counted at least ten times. Here the CDR3 reads CASSLYSGGPNEQFF. As DNA, the CDR3 is TGTGCCAGCAGTTTATACAGCGGGGGCCCTAATGAGCAGTTCTTC. This chain connects TRBV28 to TRBJ2-1; 8 bases line up with TRBD2. Germline CDR1 and CDR2: MDHEN and SYDVKM. CDR3 size: 15 residues. The V gene end was trimmed by 1 base and the J gene end by 7 bases; junction bases not matched to a gene: 6.

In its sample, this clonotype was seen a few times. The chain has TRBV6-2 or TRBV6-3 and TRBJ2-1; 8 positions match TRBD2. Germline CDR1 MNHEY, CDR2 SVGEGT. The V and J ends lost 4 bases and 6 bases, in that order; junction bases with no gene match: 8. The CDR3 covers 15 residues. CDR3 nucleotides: TGTGCCAGCAGTTCGGCGGGAGGCCCTCTCAATGAGCAGTTCTTC. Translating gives CASSSAGGPLNEQFF.

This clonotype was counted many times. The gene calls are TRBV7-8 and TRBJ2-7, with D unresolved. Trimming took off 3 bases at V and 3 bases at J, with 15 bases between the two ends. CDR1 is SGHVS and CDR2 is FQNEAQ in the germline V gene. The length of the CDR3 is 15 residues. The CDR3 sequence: CASSLALVPRYEQYF. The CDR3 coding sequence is TGTGCCAGCAGCTTGGCCCTAGTGCCGCGCTACGAGCAGTACTTC.

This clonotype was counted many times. The CDR3 DNA is TGTGCCAGCTCACCACGACGCGGGGGATTTCGTGAGAATGAGCAGTTCTTC. It translates to CASSPRRGGFRENEQFF. V usage is TRBV18 and J usage is TRBJ2-1; 7 bases fit TRBD2. In germline, CDR1 is KGHSH, CDR2 LQKENI. The CDR3 totals 17 residues. V lost 1 base to trimming and J lost 7 bases; unmatched junction nucleotides: 13.

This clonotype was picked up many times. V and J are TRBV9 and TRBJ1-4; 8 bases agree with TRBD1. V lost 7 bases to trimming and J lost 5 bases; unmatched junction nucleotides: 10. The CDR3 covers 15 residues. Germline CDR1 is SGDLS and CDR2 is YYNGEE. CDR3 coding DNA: TGTGCCAGCGGGGGCCCGGGACAGGCGAATGAAAAACTGTTTTTT. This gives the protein CASGGPGQANEKLFF.

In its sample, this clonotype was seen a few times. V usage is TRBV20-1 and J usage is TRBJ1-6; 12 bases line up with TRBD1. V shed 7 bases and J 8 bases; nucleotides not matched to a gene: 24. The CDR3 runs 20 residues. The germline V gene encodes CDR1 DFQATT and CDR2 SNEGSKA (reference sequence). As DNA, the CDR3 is TGCAGTGTCGATGTTTCTTCCGGGACAGGGGGCAATTTCCCGGATTCACCCCTCCACTTT. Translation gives CSVDVSSGTGGNFPDSPLHF.

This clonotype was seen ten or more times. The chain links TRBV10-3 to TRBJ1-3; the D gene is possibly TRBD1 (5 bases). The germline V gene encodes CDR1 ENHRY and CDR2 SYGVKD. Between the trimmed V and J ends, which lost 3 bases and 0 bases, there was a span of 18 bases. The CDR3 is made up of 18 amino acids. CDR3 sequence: CAISEFAGGGNSGNTIYF. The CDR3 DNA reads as TGTGCCATCAGTGAATTTGCCGGTGGGGGTAACTCTGGAAACACCATATATTTT.

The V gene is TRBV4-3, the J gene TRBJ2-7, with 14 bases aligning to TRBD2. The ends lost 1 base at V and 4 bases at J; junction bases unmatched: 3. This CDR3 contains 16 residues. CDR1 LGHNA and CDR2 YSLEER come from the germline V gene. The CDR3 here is CASSQAWTSGRYEQYF. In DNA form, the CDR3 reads TGCGCCAGCAGCCAAGCATGGACTAGCGGGAGGTACGAGCAGTACTTC.

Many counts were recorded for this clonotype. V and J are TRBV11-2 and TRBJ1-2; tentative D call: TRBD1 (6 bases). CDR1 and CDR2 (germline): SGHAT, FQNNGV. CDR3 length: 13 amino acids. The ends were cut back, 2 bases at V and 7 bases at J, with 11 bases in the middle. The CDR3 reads CASSLTGAAGYTF. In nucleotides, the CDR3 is TGTGCCAGCAGCTTAACGGGGGCGGCTGGCTACACCTTC.

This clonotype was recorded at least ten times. The CDR3 coding sequence is TGCAGCGTTGAAGTCTGGGGGGCGGCTGAAGCTTTCTTT. Its translation: CSVEVWGAAEAFF. The chain combines TRBV29-1 with TRBJ1-1, with D perhaps matching TRBD1 (6 bases). Germline V gives CDR1 SQVTM, CDR2 ANQGSEA. This CDR3 contains 13 residues. V was clipped by 1 base and J by 6 bases, with 12 bases between them.

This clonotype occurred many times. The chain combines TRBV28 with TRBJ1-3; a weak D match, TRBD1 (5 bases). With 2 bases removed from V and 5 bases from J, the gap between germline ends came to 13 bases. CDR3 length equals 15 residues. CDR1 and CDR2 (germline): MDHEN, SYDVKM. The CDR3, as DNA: TGTGCCAGCAGTTTACTGGGGGTGAAGAGAAACACCATATATTTT. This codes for CASSLLGVKRNTIYF. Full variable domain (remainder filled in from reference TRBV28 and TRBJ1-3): DVKVTQSSRYLVKRTGEKVFLECVQDMDHENMFWYRQDPGLGLRLIYFSYDVKMKEKGDIPEGYSVSREKKERFSLILESASTNQTSMYLCASSLLGVKRNTIYFGEGSWLTVV.

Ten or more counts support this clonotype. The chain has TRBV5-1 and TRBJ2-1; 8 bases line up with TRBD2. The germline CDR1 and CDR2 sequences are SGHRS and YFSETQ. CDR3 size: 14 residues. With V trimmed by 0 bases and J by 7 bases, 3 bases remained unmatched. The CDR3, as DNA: TGCGCCAGCAGCTTGGACGGCGGGGGGAATGAGCAGTTCTTC. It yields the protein CASSLDGGGNEQFF.

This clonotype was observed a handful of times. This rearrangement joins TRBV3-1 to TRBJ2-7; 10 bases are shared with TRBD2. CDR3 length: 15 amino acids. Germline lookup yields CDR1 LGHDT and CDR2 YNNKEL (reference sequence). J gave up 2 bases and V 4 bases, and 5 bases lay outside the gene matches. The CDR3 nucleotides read TGTGCCAGCAGCCGCGGGCTAGCGGGGGCCTACGAGCAGTACTTC. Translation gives CASSRGLAGAYEQYF.

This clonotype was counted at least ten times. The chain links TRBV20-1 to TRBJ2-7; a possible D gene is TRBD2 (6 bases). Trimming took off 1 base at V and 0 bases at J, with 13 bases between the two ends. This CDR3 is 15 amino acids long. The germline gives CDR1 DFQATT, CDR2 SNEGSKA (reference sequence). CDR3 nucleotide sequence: TGCAGTGCTAGAGGGGGGAGGAAGAGCTCCTACGAGCAGTACTTC. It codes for CSARGGRKSSYEQYF.

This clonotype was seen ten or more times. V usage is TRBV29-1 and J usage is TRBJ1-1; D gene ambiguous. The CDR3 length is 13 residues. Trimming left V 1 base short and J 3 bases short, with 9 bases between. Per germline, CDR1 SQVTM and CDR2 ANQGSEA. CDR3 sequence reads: CSVEGGEDTEAFF. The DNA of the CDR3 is TGCAGCGTTGAAGGTGGGGAGGACACTGAAGCTTTCTTT.

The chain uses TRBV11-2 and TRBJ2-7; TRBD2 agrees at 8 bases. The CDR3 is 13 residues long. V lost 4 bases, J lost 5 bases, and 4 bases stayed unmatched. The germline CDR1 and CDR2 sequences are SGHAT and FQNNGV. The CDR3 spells CASSSDGRDEQYF. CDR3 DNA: TGTGCCAGCAGCTCCGACGGGAGGGACGAGCAGTACTTC. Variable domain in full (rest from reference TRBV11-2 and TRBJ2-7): EAGVAQSPRYKIIEKRQSVAFWCNPISGHATLYWYQQILGQGPKLLIQFQNNGVVDDSQLPKDRFSAERLKGVDSTLKIQPAKLEDSAVYLCASSSDGRDEQYFGPGTRLTVT.

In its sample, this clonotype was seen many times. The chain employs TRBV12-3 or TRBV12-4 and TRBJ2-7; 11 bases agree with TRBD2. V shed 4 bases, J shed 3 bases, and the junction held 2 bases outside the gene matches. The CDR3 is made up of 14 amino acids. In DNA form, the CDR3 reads TGTGCCAGCAGTTCGACTAGCGGGATCTACGAGCAGTACTTC. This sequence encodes CASSSTSGIYEQYF.

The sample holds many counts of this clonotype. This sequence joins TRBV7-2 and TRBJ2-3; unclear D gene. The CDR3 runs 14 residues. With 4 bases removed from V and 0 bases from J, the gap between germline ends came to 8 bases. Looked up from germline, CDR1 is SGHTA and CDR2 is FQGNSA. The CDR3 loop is CASSSQLSTDTQYF. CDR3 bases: TGTGCCAGCAGCTCACAACTTAGCACAGATACGCAGTATTTT. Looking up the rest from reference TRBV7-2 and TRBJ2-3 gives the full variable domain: GAGVSQSPSNKVTEKGKDVELRCDPISGHTALYWYRQSLGQGLEFLIYFQGNSAPDKSGLPSDRFSAERTGGSVSTLTIQRTQQEDSAVYLCASSSQLSTDTQYFGPGTRLTVL.

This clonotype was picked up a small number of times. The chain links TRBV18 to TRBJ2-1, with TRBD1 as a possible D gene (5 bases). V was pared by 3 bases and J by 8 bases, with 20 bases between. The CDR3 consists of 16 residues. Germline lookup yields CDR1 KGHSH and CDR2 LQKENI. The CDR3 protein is CASSPGIVQGGDEQFF. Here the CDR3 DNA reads TGTGCCAGCTCACCTGGGATTGTGCAGGGTGGGGATGAGCAGTTCTTC. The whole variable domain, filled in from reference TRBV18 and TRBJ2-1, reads NAGVMQNPRHLVRRRGQEARLRCSPMKGHSHVYWYRQLPEEGLKFMVYLQKENIIDESGMPKERFSAEFPKEGPSILRIQQVVRGDSAAYFCASSPGIVQGGDEQFFGPGTRLTVL.